These 32 T cell receptor beta chains share one sample of origin, sequenced in a study of cytomegalovirus exposure and HLA in healthy donors. 13 Jbeta primers and 60 Vbeta primers were used for the PCR. The repertoire was sequenced with immunoSEQ multiplex PCR; TCRdb's copy has only in-frame clones and lacks some. The sample holds fewer than 110,000 clones, roughly three quarters seen once. Specimen: PBMCs. These receptors came from a man aged 35 to 55 in good health and CMV-seronegative.

The chain carries TRBV19 and TRBJ2-6; 9 nucleotides match TRBD1. This CDR3 contains 15 residues. Germline assignment: CDR1 LNHDA and CDR2 SQIVND (reference sequence). The ends lost 4 bases at V and 4 bases at J; junction bases unmatched: 2. CDR3 loop: CASSRQGEGANVLTF. CDR3 DNA: TGTGCCAGTAGTAGACAGGGGGAAGGGGCCAACGTCCTGACTTTC.

The genes are TRBV5-1 and TRBJ1-1; D is unclear. The CDR3 is 13 residues long. V was shortened by 2 bases and J by 0 bases, with 5 bases between the two germline ends. Germline V gene data show CDR1 as SGHRS and CDR2 as YFSETQ. CDR3 sequence reads: CASSLQLNTEAFF. Here the CDR3 DNA reads TGCGCCAGCAGCTTACAGCTGAACACTGAAGCTTTCTTT.

The chain employs TRBV19 and TRBJ2-3; 11 bases align to TRBD2. Germline values: CDR1 LNHDA, CDR2 SQIVND (reference sequence). V was clipped by 4 bases and J by 0 bases; unmatched bases: 6. The CDR3 has 17 amino acids. CDR3: CASSRLAGTFSTDTQYF. The CDR3 DNA reads as TGTGCCAGTAGTAGACTAGCGGGGACCTTTAGCACAGATACGCAGTATTTT.

This clone was picked up one time. Other DNA sequences in the sample encode the same CDR3. This chain connects TRBV7-6 to TRBJ2-1, with 12 bases identical to TRBD2. Germline-derived CDR1 and CDR2 are SGHVS and FNYEAQ. This CDR3 has 19 residues. The junction had 8 bases not matched to a gene; V was cut back by 2 bases and J by 0 bases. The CDR3, as DNA: TGTGCCAGCAGCTTAAGGCCACTAGCGGGGGGAGTCTCCTACAATGAGCAGTTCTTC. Protein: CASSLRPLAGGVSYNEQFF.

V and J are TRBV29-1 and TRBJ1-1, with TRBD1 as a possible D gene (5 bases). The CDR3 has 13 amino acids. Germline CDR1 SQVTM, CDR2 ANQGSEA. V was shortened by 6 bases and J by 1 base, with 12 bases between the two germline ends. CDR3 sequence (DNA): TGCAGCGTAGCTGACAGACGGAACACTGAAGCTTTCTTT. It yields the protein CSVADRRNTEAFF.

In its sample, this clone was seen once. This chain uses TRBV19 with TRBJ2-7, with 9 bases fitting TRBD1. J lost 2 bases, V lost 4 bases, and 6 bases had no gene match. Germline CDR1 is LNHDA and CDR2 is SQIVND (reference sequence). The CDR3 covers 15 residues. Here the CDR3 DNA reads TGTGCCAGTAGTAACCCCGGGACAGGGACCTACGAGCAGTACTTC. This encodes CASSNPGTGTYEQYF.

This chain uses TRBV14 with TRBJ2-7, with D perhaps matching TRBD1 (5 bases). The V gene's germline CDR1 is SGHDN and CDR2 FVKESK. V was pared by 1 base and J by 7 bases, with 14 bases between. This CDR3 comprises 14 residues. The CDR3 is CASSQAAGPVEQYF. The CDR3 DNA sequence: TGTGCCAGCAGCCAAGCGGCAGGGCCAGTGGAGCAGTACTTC. Based on the CDR3 plus reference TRBV14 and TRBJ2-7, the full variable domain is EAGVTQFPSHSVIEKGQTVTLRCDPISGHDNLYWYRRVMGKEIKFLLHFVKESKQDESGMPNNRFLAERTGGTYSTLKVQPAELEDSGVYFCASSQAAGPVEQYFGPGTRLTVT.

The chain employs TRBV5-4 and TRBJ2-7; possible D gene TRBD1, 6 bases. The CDR3 has 12 amino acids. V was clipped by 4 bases and J by 5 bases, with 10 bases between them. Looked up from germline, CDR1 is SGHNT and CDR2 is YYREEE (reference sequence). CDR3 residues: CASSRDKDEQYV. CDR3 nucleotide sequence: TGTGCCAGCAGCCGGGACAAAGACGAGCAGTACGTC.

The V and J genes are TRBV6-1 and TRBJ2-2, with D possibly being TRBD1 (5 bases). The CDR3 has 14 residues. Trimming took 5 bases from V and 3 from J, leaving 10 bases between them. Germline lookup yields CDR1 MNHNS and CDR2 SASEGT. The CDR3 DNA reads as TGTGCCAGCAGTTATAGGGGCTACACCGGGGAGCTGTTTTTT. Its protein is CASSYRGYTGELFF.

The gene calls are TRBV28 and TRBJ1-1; no definite D call. Germline-derived CDR1 and CDR2 are MDHEN and SYDVKM. The ends were cut back, 2 bases at V and 11 bases at J, with 15 bases in the middle. The CDR3 contains 13 residues. The CDR3 DNA reads as TGTGCCAGCAGTTTACTACCGCTCGGGGTCGCTTTCTTT. Translation gives CASSLLPLGVAFF.

A note on this clone: Distinct nucleotide sequences in the sample also encode this CDR3. The rearrangement joins TRBV7-3 to TRBJ2-1, with 10 bases that match TRBD2. CDR1 and CDR2 (germline): SGHTA, FQGTGA. The CDR3 has 15 residues. With V trimmed by 6 bases and J by 7 bases, 9 bases remained unmatched. The CDR3 DNA reads as TGTGCCAGCAGTCCCGGGACTAGCGTGAGGAATGAGCAGTTCTTC. Translation gives CASSPGTSVRNEQFF.

J is TRBJ2-3 and V is TRBV18, with 8 positions matching TRBD2. The germline V gene encodes CDR1 KGHSH and CDR2 LQKENI. The CDR3 extends over 16 amino acids. Unmatched junction bases numbered 4, after V lost 2 bases and J lost 0 bases. For the CDR3, the DNA is TGTGCCAGCTCACCAATGGTAGCGGGGAGCACAGATACGCAGTATTTT. This sequence encodes CASSPMVAGSTDTQYF.

The rearrangement links TRBV19 to TRBJ1-2, with 8 bases aligning to TRBD1. CDR1 and CDR2 (germline): LNHDA, SQIVND (reference sequence). V shed 5 bases, J shed 8 bases, and the junction held 10 bases outside the gene matches. The CDR3 length is 14 residues. As DNA, the CDR3 is TGTGCCAGTAGTCCTCAACAGGGGGGGAACGGCTACACCTTC. Translated, it gives CASSPQQGGNGYTF.

This chain joins TRBV25-1 and TRBJ1-6; D perhaps matches TRBD1 (5 bases). With 3 bases removed from V and 7 bases from J, the gap between germline ends came to 7 bases. The CDR3 is made up of 13 amino acids. Germline V gives CDR1 MGHDK, CDR2 SYGVNS. The CDR3 loop reads CASSDRQNSPLHF. The CDR3 bases are TGTGCCAGCAGTGACCGACAGAATTCACCCCTCCACTTT.

For the CDR3, the DNA is TGTGCCAGTAGTATTAGGGGGGGCTTGGGCAATCAGCCCCAGCATTTT. It is translated as CASSIRGGLGNQPQHF. V is TRBV19 and J is TRBJ1-5; D is perhaps TRBD1 (6 bases). The CDR3 contains 16 residues. CDR1 LNHDA and CDR2 SQIVND come from the germline V gene (reference sequence). Trimming stripped 3 bases from V and 2 bases from J, with 14 bases between.

This rearrangement joins TRBV25-1 to TRBJ2-2; D might be TRBD2 (5 bases). This CDR3 is built from 15 residues. Trimming removed 5 bases at V and 0 bases at J, with 10 bases between. Germline V gene data show CDR1 as MGHDK and CDR2 as SYGVNS. The CDR3 DNA follows: TGTGCCAGCAGTAACCCCGGGACGAACACCGGGGAGCTGTTTTTT. Protein product: CASSNPGTNTGELFF.

The V call is TRBV30, the J call TRBJ1-1; D is uncertain. The germline V gene has CDR1 GTSNPN and CDR2 SVGIG (reference sequence). CDR3 size: 11 residues. Trimming removed 5 bases at V and 3 bases at J, with 7 bases between. The CDR3 is CAWDSDTEAFF. The DNA for the CDR3 is TGTGCCTGGGACTCGGACACTGAAGCTTTCTTT.

The CDR3 region is CASSLGGVYNTGELFF. In DNA, the CDR3 is TGTGCCAGCAGTTTAGGCGGGGTATATAACACCGGGGAGCTGTTTTTT. The V gene is TRBV28, the J gene TRBJ2-2; a possible D gene is TRBD2 (6 bases). Trimming shortened V by 2 bases and J by 2 bases, and 12 bases separated the two germline ends. Germline CDR1 and CDR2: MDHEN and SYDVKM. The CDR3 is 16 amino acids.

The J gene is TRBJ2-1, the V gene TRBV19; 7 positions agree with TRBD2. After removal of 7 bases from V and 4 bases from J, the junction contained 7 bases not matched to a gene. The CDR3 is 14 amino acids. Germline values: CDR1 LNHDA, CDR2 SQIVND (reference sequence). DNA for the CDR3: TGTGCCAGTAAAGCGCTAGCGGTATACAATGAGCAGTTCTTC. This translates into CASKALAVYNEQFF.

This chain uses TRBV5-5 with TRBJ2-2; 13 bases map to TRBD2. This CDR3 is 16 amino acids long. The germline V gene encodes CDR1 SGHKS and CDR2 YYEKEE (reference sequence). The V and J ends lost 5 bases and 7 bases, in that order; junction bases with no gene match: 8. CDR3 sequence: CASSPRTSGGGGELFF. The CDR3 region has the DNA TGTGCCAGCAGTCCCCGGACTAGCGGGGGTGGCGGGGAGCTGTTTTTT.

The V and J genes are TRBV19 and TRBJ2-2, with D tentatively TRBD1 (6 bases). Germline CDR1 is LNHDA and CDR2 is SQIVND (reference sequence). The CDR3 loop spans 14 amino acids. Trimming left V 2 bases short and J 4 bases short, with 8 bases between. CDR3 nucleotides: TGTGCCAGTAGTATAACAGGGATCACCGGGGAGCTGTTTTTT. Residues: CASSITGITGELFF.

The chain joins TRBV5-1 to TRBJ2-3, with TRBD2 matching 10 bases. The CDR3 contains 15 residues. Germline V gives CDR1 SGHRS, CDR2 YFSETQ. V trimming: 4 bases; J trimming: 4 bases; junction bases outside the gene matches: 6. CDR3 nucleotide sequence: TGCGCCAGCAGCGTGGGACTAGCGAACGCAGATACGCAGTATTTT. Translation: CASSVGLANADTQYF.

The chain combines TRBV7-9 with TRBJ1-1; D remains ambiguous. CDR3 length: 12 residues. CDR1 SEHNR and CDR2 FQNEAQ come from the germline V gene (reference sequence). Trimming stripped 5 bases from V and 6 bases from J, with 10 bases between. CDR3 sequence: CASSVSGAEAFF. In DNA form, the CDR3 reads TGTGCCAGCAGCGTATCCGGGGCTGAAGCTTTCTTT.

This clone was observed a handful of times. The J gene is TRBJ1-2, the V gene TRBV4-3; a weak D match, TRBD1 (6 bases). The V end lost 4 bases, the J end lost 4 bases, and 16 bases lay between the germline ends. Germline lookup yields CDR1 LGHNA and CDR2 YSLEER. This CDR3 region has 15 residues. CDR3: CASSPETGWGYGYTF. In DNA form, the CDR3 reads TGCGCCAGCAGCCCAGAAACAGGGTGGGGCTATGGCTACACCTTC.

The chain uses TRBV7-2 and TRBJ2-5; D ambiguous. Germline assignment: CDR1 SGHTA and CDR2 FQGNSA. This CDR3 is built from 15 residues. Trimming took 6 bases from V and 7 from J, leaving 21 bases between them. The CDR3 loop is CASSLTGLEPRTQYF. In DNA form, the CDR3 reads TGTGCCAGCAGTCTCACCGGTCTAGAACCCAGGACCCAGTACTTC.

The rearrangement uses TRBV10-2 and TRBJ1-1, with D unclear. Trimming took off 2 bases at V and 4 bases at J, with 5 bases between the two ends. Germline CDR1 is WSHSY and CDR2 is SAAADI. The CDR3 loop spans 12 amino acids. CDR3 sequence (DNA): TGCGCCAGCAGTGAGGGAGCCACTGAAGCTTTCTTT. Protein: CASSEGATEAFF.

This chain connects TRBV27 to TRBJ2-4; tentative D call: TRBD1 (6 bases). Trimming shortened V by 0 bases and J by 0 bases, and 9 bases separated the two germline ends. The CDR3 contains 16 residues. In germline, CDR1 is MNHEY, CDR2 SMNVEV (reference sequence). The CDR3 bases are TGTGCCAGCAGTTTATCAAGGGGGAGAGCCAAAAACATTCAGTACTTC. This encodes CASSLSRGRAKNIQYF.

The gene calls are TRBV30 and TRBJ2-5, with 7 bases fitting TRBD2. V dropped 3 bases and J dropped 2; count of bases not matched to a gene: 3. This CDR3 is built from 13 residues. Looked up from germline, CDR1 is GTSNPN and CDR2 is SVGIG (reference sequence). CDR3 sequence: CAWSQGLQETQYF. In DNA form, the CDR3 reads TGTGCCTGGAGCCAGGGACTACAAGAGACCCAGTACTTC.

The V call is TRBV28, the J call TRBJ1-4; no clear D. From germline, CDR1 is MDHEN and CDR2 SYDVKM. V gave up 7 bases and J gave up 1 base, with 10 bases separating them. There are 14 residues in the CDR3. The CDR3 DNA follows: TGTGCCAGCACCAACGGTGAAACTAATGAAAAACTGTTTTTT. Its translation is CASTNGETNEKLFF.

In this sample, this clone turned up a few times. This chain uses TRBV7-8 with TRBJ1-1, with D hard to call. CDR3 length: 14 amino acids. CDR1 is SGHVS and CDR2 is FQNEAQ in the germline V gene. Deletions cut 3 bases from V and 0 bases from J, with 8 bases between. This chain's CDR3 is CASSFSSMNTEAFF. The DNA of the CDR3 is TGTGCCAGCAGCTTTTCGAGTATGAACACTGAAGCTTTCTTT.

This clone has only a few counts. This sequence joins TRBV6-1 and TRBJ2-5; D gene unclear. The CDR3 has 13 residues. Germline assignment: CDR1 MNHNS and CDR2 SASEGT. V dropped 7 bases and J dropped 5 bases, with 14 bases sitting between them. Written as DNA, the CDR3 is TGTGCCAGCAATATCGCAGGTGGGGAGACCCAGTACTTC. Translation: CASNIAGGETQYF.

The CDR3 DNA reads TGTGCCAGCAGCTCTCGGGGGGGGGAAGGTTCACCCCTCCACTTT. The encoded protein is CASSSRGGEGSPLHF. The rearrangement uses TRBV7-2 and TRBJ1-6, with D maybe TRBD1 (5 bases). This CDR3 is 15 amino acids long. The V gene's germline CDR1 is SGHTA and CDR2 FQGNSA. The V gene lost 4 bases and the J gene lost 9 bases, with 16 bases spanning the gap.